The 20 T cell receptor beta chains below come from one sample, sequenced in a study of blood T cell repertoires in COVID-19 (dated by TCRdb to 2018 to 2020). Library generation was performed with the immunoSEQ multiplex PCR assay. TCRdb obtained this table from immuneACCESS and retained in-frame rearrangements with V and J assigned. These tables miss some clones; where compared with another copy, unresolved V genes account for less than half of the shortfall, and the remainder is unexplained. The sample table lists roughly 200,000 clones, 88% of them with a count of one. The top ten clones comprise 2.5% to 3% of the sample. Source material: PBMCs or T cells enriched from blood (not recorded which). These receptors originate from a woman in her thirties who had recovered from COVID-19.

CDR3 coding DNA: TGTGCCAGCAGCTACGGGGGACTAGCCTACGAGCAGTACTTC. Its protein is CASSYGGLAYEQYF. The chain is built from TRBV7-9 and TRBJ2-7; 8 bases line up with TRBD2. Trimming at V came to 4 bases and at J to 2 bases, leaving 4 bases not matched to a gene. The germline gives CDR1 SEHNR, CDR2 FQNEAQ (reference sequence). The length of the CDR3 is 14 residues.

V is TRBV5-6 and J is TRBJ1-5; D gene unclear. V was shortened by 0 bases and J by 0 bases, with 4 bases between the two germline ends. Per germline, CDR1 SGHDT and CDR2 YYEEEE. The CDR3 runs 14 residues. CDR3 sequence (DNA): TGTGCCAGCAGCTTGGGGGCTAGCAATCAGCCCCAGCATTTT. Amino acid sequence: CASSLGASNQPQHF.

Here the CDR3 reads CASKQGRNGELFF. Here the CDR3 DNA reads TGTGCCAGTAAACAGGGGAGGAACGGGGAGCTGTTTTTT. The J gene is TRBJ2-2, the V gene TRBV19, with D possibly being TRBD1 (7 bases). CDR3 length equals 13 residues. The germline V gene encodes CDR1 LNHDA and CDR2 SQIVND (reference sequence). Trimming removed 7 bases at V and 7 bases at J, with 13 bases between.

This chain uses TRBV3-1 (or the pseudogene TRBV3-2) with TRBJ1-3; tentative D call: TRBD1 (6 bases). V was clipped by 4 bases and J by 8 bases, with 27 bases between them. CDR1 and CDR2 (germline): LGHDT, YNNKEL (reference sequence). CDR3 size: 18 residues. CDR3 region: CASSLSRDNKVPQDTIYF. The CDR3 region has the DNA TGTGCCAGCAGCCTGTCCCGGGACAACAAAGTACCCCAGGACACCATATATTTT.

The chain joins TRBV5-4 to TRBJ1-2; 7 bases are shared with TRBD1. Germline V gene sequence: CDR1 SGHNT, CDR2 YYREEE (reference sequence). J gave up 5 bases and V 4 bases, and 14 bases lay outside the gene matches. There are 16 residues in the CDR3. The DNA of the CDR3 is TGTGCCAGCAGCCGCCGGGACAGCAGACGACCTTATGGCTACACCTTC. It encodes CASSRRDSRRPYGYTF.

The gene calls are TRBV7-8 and TRBJ1-5; 9 bases map to TRBD1. The CDR3 runs 13 residues. The ends lost 4 bases at V and 6 bases at J; junction bases unmatched: 1. Per the germline V gene, CDR1 is SGHVS and CDR2 is FQNEAQ. Here the CDR3 reads CASSSDRGQPQHF. CDR3 DNA: TGTGCCAGCAGCTCGGACAGGGGTCAGCCCCAGCATTTT.

This rearrangement joins TRBV13 to TRBJ2-2; D gene uncertain. The ends were cut back, 5 bases at V and 6 bases at J, with 7 bases in the middle. The germline V gene has CDR1 PRHDT and CDR2 FYEKMQ (reference sequence). The CDR3 is made up of 12 amino acids. CDR3 region: CASSPLPGELFF. The CDR3 coding sequence is TGTGCCAGCAGCCCCCTTCCCGGGGAGCTGTTTTTT.

The count of this clone is one. The rearrangement joins TRBV9 to TRBJ2-3, with 7 bases identical to TRBD1. Germline-derived CDR1 and CDR2 are SGDLS and YYNGEE. The CDR3 spans 15 residues. Trimming at V came to 4 bases and at J to 0 bases, leaving 5 bases not matched to a gene. CDR3: CASSFQQGSTDTQYF. CDR3 nucleotides: TGTGCCAGCAGCTTCCAACAGGGGAGCACAGATACGCAGTATTTT. The full variable domain, in which reference TRBV9 and TRBJ2-3 provide the parts outside the CDR3, is DSGVTQTPKHLITATGQRVTLRCSPRSGDLSVYWYQQSLDQGLQFLIQYYNGEERAKGNILERFSAQQFPDLHSELNLSSLELGDSALYFCASSFQQGSTDTQYFGPGTRLTVL.

The rearrangement links TRBV5-4 to TRBJ2-7; 11 positions agree with TRBD2. The germline V gene has CDR1 SGHNT and CDR2 YYREEE (reference sequence). V was clipped by 0 bases and J by 4 bases; unmatched bases: 3. This CDR3 contains 15 residues. CDR3 residues: CASSLVASGGYEQYF. The CDR3 DNA reads TGTGCCAGCAGCTTGGTTGCTAGCGGGGGGTACGAGCAGTACTTC.

The chain uses TRBV19 and TRBJ2-7; possibly TRBD1 for D (6 bases). This CDR3 is built from 12 residues. Germline lookup yields CDR1 LNHDA and CDR2 SQIVND (reference sequence). V shed 10 bases and J shed 2 bases, with 12 bases lying between them. The CDR3 region is CATTDSTYEQYF. DNA for the CDR3: TGTGCCACCACGGACAGCACCTACGAGCAGTACTTC.

The V call is TRBV6-4, the J call TRBJ2-2; D gene unclear. CDR1 is MRHNA, CDR2 SNTAGT, per germline. The CDR3 covers 16 residues. V lost 0 bases and J 2 bases, leaving 10 bases between the germline ends. The CDR3 nucleotides are TGTGCCAGCAGTGACTCGGCCTCCCCCAACACCGGGGAGCTGTTTTTT. Translating it yields CASSDSASPNTGELFF.

The chain carries TRBV4-3 and TRBJ1-1, with 8 bases aligning to TRBD1. The CDR3 runs to 12 residues. The J segment lost 8 bases and the V segment lost 4 bases, leaving 3 bases of the junction unmatched. Germline V gives CDR1 LGHNA, CDR2 YSLEER. The CDR3 loop is CASSRTGSEAFF. In nucleotides, the CDR3 is TGCGCCAGCAGCCGGACAGGGTCGGAAGCTTTCTTT.

The rearrangement joins TRBV6-5 to TRBJ1-4; D gene unclear. Trimming removed 8 bases at V and 0 bases at J, with 10 bases between. This CDR3 contains 14 residues. Per germline, CDR1 MNHEY and CDR2 SVGAGI. CDR3 DNA sequence: TGTGCCAGCGGGAGAGAAGCAACTAATGAAAAACTGTTTTTT. This gives the protein CASGREATNEKLFF.

The chain combines TRBV5-1 with TRBJ2-5; TRBD1 matches at 11 bases. Germline CDR1 SGHRS, CDR2 YFSETQ. V was pared by 0 bases and J by 6 bases, with 4 bases of the junction left unmatched. This CDR3 is 15 amino acids long. Written as DNA, the CDR3 is TGCGCCAGCAGCTTGGAGGGGACAGGGGGGAAGACCCAGTACTTC. This sequence encodes CASSLEGTGGKTQYF.

V and J are TRBV6-4 and TRBJ2-5; possibly TRBD1 for D (5 bases). Trimming left V 6 bases short and J 6 bases short, with 14 bases between. This CDR3 comprises 13 residues. The germline V gene encodes CDR1 MRHNA and CDR2 SNTAGT. CDR3 nucleotide sequence: TGTGCCAGCAGCGACCAGGGTGGGAAGACCCAGTACTTC. Its protein product is CASSDQGGKTQYF.

The J gene is TRBJ1-1, the V gene TRBV15, with 8 bases fitting TRBD1. This CDR3 contains 15 residues. The ends lost 1 base at V and 2 bases at J; junction bases unmatched: 3. CDR1 and CDR2 (germline): LNHNV, YYDKDF (reference sequence). CDR3 nucleotide sequence: TGTGCCACCAGCAGAGGGACAGGGACAAACACTGAAGCTTTCTTT. Protein sequence: CATSRGTGTNTEAFF.

J is TRBJ1-1 and V is TRBV7-3; D gene unclear. V dropped 2 bases and J dropped 3 bases, with 7 bases sitting between them. The CDR3 runs 13 residues. CDR1 is SGHTA and CDR2 is FQGTGA in the germline V gene. CDR3 nucleotides: TGTGCCAGCAGCTTATACAGACACACTGAAGCTTTCTTT. Protein sequence: CASSLYRHTEAFF. Drawing the rest from reference TRBV7-3 and TRBJ1-1, the complete variable domain is GAGVSQTPSNKVTEKGKYVELRCDPISGHTALYWYRQSLGQGPEFLIYFQGTGAADDSGLPNDRFFAVRPEGSVSTLKIQRTERGDSAVYLCASSLYRHTEAFFGQGTRLTVV.

With regard to this clone: Different DNA sequences within this sample yield the same CDR3. The V and J genes are TRBV3-1 (or the pseudogene TRBV3-2) and TRBJ1-2, with a tentative D call TRBD1 (6 bases). The germline CDR1 and CDR2 sequences are LGHDT and YNNKEL (reference sequence). The CDR3 runs 15 residues. V dropped 1 base and J dropped 2 bases, with 11 bases sitting between them. The CDR3 loop reads CASSQATGANYGYTF. The CDR3, as DNA: TGTGCCAGCAGCCAAGCGACAGGCGCCAACTATGGCTACACCTTC.

The chain joins TRBV7-6 to TRBJ1-4, with D unclear. The germline V gene has CDR1 SGHVS and CDR2 FNYEAQ. V was trimmed by 1 base and J by 10 bases, leaving 7 bases between them. The CDR3 sequence is 12 residues long. As DNA, the CDR3 is TGTGCCAGCAGCTTAGAGCTAGGAAAACTGTTTTTT. It is translated as CASSLELGKLFF.

V and J are TRBV3-1 (or the pseudogene TRBV3-2) and TRBJ2-3, with 9 bases aligning to TRBD2. The CDR3 is 17 residues long. CDR1 LGHDT and CDR2 YNNKEL come from the germline V gene (reference sequence). Trimming at V came to 1 base and at J to 1 base, leaving 6 bases not matched to a gene. CDR3 DNA: TGTGCCAGCAGCCAAGGGATAGCGGGGGAAGGCACAGATACGCAGTATTTT. Residues: CASSQGIAGEGTDTQYF.